Below, 6 T cell receptor beta chains from the same sample are listed, as sequenced in a study of shared clonotypes between healthy human individuals. Clones were read by immunoSEQ multiplex PCR, and TCRdb kept only the in-frame ones, dropping some. The sample has around 2.3 million clones, more than 90% seen once. Specimen: naive CD4+ T cells sorted from blood. Sample subset: CD45RA+ positively selected. The receptors were sampled from a man aged 18 to 30 in good health.

The chain recombines TRBV28 with TRBJ2-3; TRBD2 agrees at 9 bases. V lost 7 bases and J lost 4; bases outside the gene matches: 9. Germline V gene sequence: CDR1 MDHEN, CDR2 SYDVKM. The CDR3 is 15 amino acids. This CDR3 reads CASNRYGTSPDTQYF. CDR3 DNA sequence: TGTGCCAGCAACCGTTACGGGACTAGCCCAGATACGCAGTATTTT.

The CDR3 nucleotides read TGTGCCAGCCCCTCGAGGGGGGGCTGCGAGCAGTACTTC. Its protein is CASPSRGGCEQYF. The chain combines TRBV25-1 with TRBJ2-7, with D maybe TRBD2 (7 bases). The CDR3 spans 13 residues. Trimming took 8 bases from V and 6 from J, leaving 17 bases between them. Germline lookup yields CDR1 MGHDK and CDR2 SYGVNS.

V is TRBV7-2 and J is TRBJ2-4; 7 bases line up with TRBD1. This CDR3 has 15 residues. The V segment lost 4 bases and the J segment 10 bases; nucleotides outside the gene matches: 13. CDR1 and CDR2 from the germline V gene are SGHTA and FQGNSA. CDR3 region: CASSSTGSTMRIQYF. Written as DNA, the CDR3 is TGTGCCAGCAGCTCGACAGGGTCGACGATGAGGATTCAGTACTTC.

The V call is TRBV5-1, the J call TRBJ2-5; D perhaps matches TRBD2 (6 bases). Germline V gene data show CDR1 as SGHRS and CDR2 as YFSETQ. This CDR3 region has 18 residues. V dropped 1 base and J dropped 5 bases, with 24 bases sitting between them. CDR3 DNA: TGCGCCAGCAGCTTGCGAACGGGTTTAGCGGCCTCAGGGGAGACCCAGTACTTC. Residues: CASSLRTGLAASGETQYF.

About this clone: This CDR3 is also generated by other DNA sequences in the sample. V gene TRBV18 combines with J gene TRBJ2-7; possible D gene TRBD1, 5 bases. CDR1 is KGHSH and CDR2 is LQKENI in the germline V gene. The CDR3 length is 13 residues. The V end was cut by 3 bases, the J end by 5 bases, with 11 bases between. CDR3 residues: CASSPQGTHEQYF. DNA of the CDR3: TGTGCCAGCTCACCTCAGGGAACCCACGAGCAGTACTTC. Full variable domain (rest looked up from reference TRBV18 and TRBJ2-7): NAGVMQNPRHLVRRRGQEARLRCSPMKGHSHVYWYRQLPEEGLKFMVYLQKENIIDESGMPKERFSAEFPKEGPSILRIQQVVRGDSAAYFCASSPQGTHEQYFGPGTRLTVT.

V is TRBV21-1 and J is TRBJ1-1. TRBV21-1 is flagged as a pseudogene. The length of the CDR3 is 15 residues. CDR3 sequence reads: CASSKLWASDTEAFF. Here the CDR3 DNA reads TGTGCCAGCAGCAAGCTCTGGGCTAGCGACACTGAAGCTTTCTTT.